One sample yielded the 10 T cell receptor beta chains listed below, sequenced in a study of T cell responses to AZD1222 COVID-19 vaccine. The protocol was immunoSEQ multiplex PCR, while the TCRdb copy is restricted to in-frame clones and leaves out a portion. Among roughly 140,000 clones listed, approximately 87% were seen once. The specimen was peripheral blood, collected 28 days after the second AZD1222 dose. The origin of the receptors is an adult who received the AZD1222 COVID-19 vaccine.

This sequence joins TRBV2 and TRBJ2-3; D remains unclear. The germline V and J ends were trimmed by 8 bases and 0 bases, with 15 bases remaining between them. Germline V gene sequence: CDR1 SNHLY, CDR2 FYNNEI. This CDR3 comprises 15 residues. The CDR3 bases are TGTGCCAGCGGGTGGAACTTAGGGAGCACAGATACGCAGTATTTT. This sequence encodes CASGWNLGSTDTQYF. Using reference TRBV2 and TRBJ2-3 for the parts outside the CDR3, the full variable domain is EPEVTQTPSHQVTQMGQEVILRCVPISNHLYFYWYRQILGQKVEFLVSFYNNEISEKSEIFDDQFSVERPDGSNFTLKIRSTKLEDSAMYFCASGWNLGSTDTQYFGPGTRLTVL.

CDR3 residues: CASRGGQGQDTQYF. For the CDR3, the DNA is TGTGCCAGCAGGGGGGGACAGGGGCAAGATACGCAGTATTTT. The V call is TRBV2, the J call TRBJ2-3; 10 bases line up with TRBD1. The CDR3 extends over 14 amino acids. The germline CDR1 and CDR2 sequences are SNHLY and FYNNEI. V trimming: 6 bases; J trimming: 5 bases; junction bases outside the gene matches: 5.

The gene calls are TRBV18 and TRBJ1-3, with 7 bases that match TRBD1. The germline gives CDR1 KGHSH, CDR2 LQKENI. CDR3 length: 14 residues. The ends lost 3 bases at V and 1 base at J; junction bases unmatched: 0. Here the CDR3 DNA reads TGTGCCAGCTCACCGGGACAGTCTGGAAACACCATATATTTT. Protein product: CASSPGQSGNTIYF.

This clone was seen a handful of times. J is TRBJ2-7 and V is TRBV11-1, with TRBD1 identical over 8 bases. The CDR3 runs to 15 residues. V gave up 4 bases and J gave up 2 bases; unmatched junction bases: 7. CDR1 and CDR2 from the germline V gene are SGHAT and FQDESV (reference sequence). The CDR3 spells CASSSGQGVTYEQYF. The CDR3 DNA sequence: TGTGCCAGCAGCTCCGGACAGGGCGTTACCTACGAGCAGTACTTC.

The J gene is TRBJ1-2, the V gene TRBV2, with D possibly matching TRBD1 (6 bases). The V gene's germline CDR1 is SNHLY and CDR2 FYNNEI. The V and J ends lost 7 bases and 2 bases respectively, with 14 bases between them. CDR3 size: 14 residues. The CDR3 loop is CASIWGQENYGYTF. CDR3 nucleotides: TGTGCCAGCATCTGGGGGCAGGAGAACTATGGCTACACCTTC.

This clone has just a few counts. This chain's CDR3 is CASSLGQGGGYTF. The DNA for the CDR3 is TGTGCCAGCAGTTTGGGACAGGGTGGTGGCTACACCTTC. The chain links TRBV28 to TRBJ1-2; 9 nucleotides align to TRBD1. CDR3 size: 13 residues. Germline V gene sequence: CDR1 MDHEN, CDR2 SYDVKM. The junction had 3 bases not matched to a gene; V was cut back by 3 bases and J by 7 bases.

This chain links TRBV7-2 with TRBJ2-4; D is ambiguous. The germline V and J ends were trimmed by 1 base and 3 bases, with 7 bases remaining between them. Germline loops: CDR1 SGHTA, CDR2 FQGNSA. CDR3 length: 14 amino acids. The CDR3 DNA reads as TGTGCCAGCAGCTTAGGAGACCTCAAAAACATTCAGTACTTC. Translated: CASSLGDLKNIQYF.

V and J are TRBV7-8 and TRBJ2-5, with TRBD1 identical over 7 bases. The V gene end was trimmed by 3 bases and the J gene end by 2 bases; junction bases not matched to a gene: 12. The CDR3 has 17 residues. CDR1 and CDR2 from the germline V gene are SGHVS and FQNEAQ. The CDR3: CASSFGRTTGQQETQYF. The DNA of the CDR3 is TGTGCCAGCAGCTTTGGACGAACGACGGGACAGCAAGAGACCCAGTACTTC.

V and J are TRBV11-2 and TRBJ1-1, with D perhaps matching TRBD1 (6 bases). CDR3 length equals 15 residues. V gave up 7 bases and J gave up 5 bases, with 20 bases separating them. Germline loops: CDR1 SGHAT, CDR2 FQNNGV. The chain's CDR3 is CASNLRGGVGTEAFF. CDR3 coding DNA: TGTGCCAGCAACCTCCGGGGGGGCGTTGGTACTGAAGCTTTCTTT.

This clone appeared a few times. This chain uses TRBV11-3 with TRBJ1-5, with 7 bases identical to TRBD1. Germline CDR1 is SGHNT and CDR2 is YENEEA. V was clipped by 2 bases and J by 0 bases; unmatched bases: 7. This CDR3 region has 17 residues. The CDR3 bases are TGTGCCAGCAGCTTAAAGTGGGACAGCCATAGCAATCAGCCCCAGCATTTT. Encoded protein: CASSLKWDSHSNQPQHF.